This T cell receptor beta chain was identified in a study of blood T cell repertoires in COVID-19. Study summary: Acute-phase and convalescent COVID-19 samples originated in the United States, Italy and Spain. T cells, B-cell-depleted T cells, or PBMCs provided the cDNA or gDNA that served as material.

Generated by immunoSEQ multiplex PCR, the TCRdb table keeps only in-frame clones and is missing some. Here the sample spans about 200,000 clones, roughly 82% being singletons. Recruits, aged roughly 18 to 95 years, lived in roughly 22 US areas. Each participant's cohort was designated according to participant-reported clinical history. The germline CDR1 and CDR2 sequences are KGHSH and LQKENI. The CDR3 length is 15 residues. The trim removed 6 bases at V and 2 bases at J, leaving 9 bases unmatched. This receptor was identified in a man aged 40-49 years with acute COVID-19. V usage is TRBV18 and J usage is TRBJ1-2; 7 bases fit TRBD1. The sample taken for sequencing was PBMCs or T cells enriched from blood (not recorded which). This CDR3 reads CASSPTPTGNYGYTF. Written as DNA, the CDR3 is TGTGCCAGCTCCCCAACGCCGACAGGGAACTATGGCTACACCTTC.